This is a list of T cell receptor beta chains from one sample in a study of blood T cells in healthy people across ages. MiXCR was run by TCRdb on the 5' RACE reads, yielding one entry per CDR3 protein. The repertoire holds a few hundred thousand distinct CDR3 sequences, 25% to 30% seen once, with about 18% in the top ten. The specimen sequenced was blood. Every receptor here comes from a woman aged 70-85 years in good health. Both conserved end residues are part of each CDR3. A D gene is named only where the DNA matches it firmly. Some rows have no size entry. The others give once, few or many, or a class for an expanded clone.

CDR3 DNA,CDR3 protein,D gene,J gene,clone size,CDR3 length,V gene
TGTGCCAGCAGCGTAGGTGGACAGGGAGCCTCCTATAATTCACCCCTCCACTTT,CASSVGGQGASYNSPLHF,TRBD1,TRBJ1-6,-,18,TRBV9
TGCAGTGCTAGAGTGGGGGGGGCGCTTGCGGAGACCCAGTACTTC,CSARVGGALAETQYF,-,TRBJ2-5,-,15,TRBV20-1
TGTGCTAGTGGTTCATTTAGCGGGGGGGCCGTTCTAAAGTACGAGCAGTACTTC,CASGSFSGGAVLKYEQYF,TRBD2,TRBJ2-7,few,18,TRBV12-5
TGTGCCAGCTCACCAATACCTCGGAACTATGGCTACACCTTC,CASSPIPRNYGYTF,-,TRBJ1-2,few,14,TRBV18
TGTGCCAGCAGCCGTTATAACGCCATTCAAACAGGGGATCAGCCCCAGCATTTT,CASSRYNAIQTGDQPQHF,TRBD1,TRBJ1-5,few,18,TRBV6-1
TGCAGTGCTACCGAAACAGGGGACGAGCAGTACTTC,CSATETGDEQYF,TRBD1,TRBJ2-7,-,12,TRBV20-1
TGTGCCAGCAGAACGGGTGTCGGGGAGCTGTTTTTT,CASRTGVGELFF,-,TRBJ2-2,few,12,TRBV12-3/TRBV12-4
TGTGCCAGCAGTCTCCTAACGGGCGGGAACACGAGCGCAGATACGCAGTATTTT,CASSLLTGGNTSADTQYF,-,TRBJ2-3,-,18,TRBV11-2
TGTGCCAGCAGCCCCCGGGACGAGGAGAGGAATCAGCCCCAGCATTTT,CASSPRDEERNQPQHF,-,TRBJ1-5,few,16,TRBV7-9
TGCACCAGCAGCCAAGAGGCAGGGGCAAACACCATATATTTT,CTSSQEAGANTIYF,-,TRBJ1-3,few,14,TRBV4-3
TGTGCCAGCAGCCCCGACGGGCGCACCACCTACGAGCAGTACTTC,CASSPDGRTTYEQYF,-,TRBJ2-7,few,15,TRBV5-4
TGTGCCAGCAGTCAGGGGGGGACAACGGGAGGCTACACCTTC,CASSQGGTTGGYTF,TRBD1,TRBJ1-2,few,14,TRBV11-2
TGTGCCAGCAGTTCGACCGCGACCCTAGCCAAAAACATTCAGTACTTC,CASSSTATLAKNIQYF,-,TRBJ2-4,few,16,TRBV27
TGCAGTGCTAGGGGGACTAGCGGGGGCCTCCAAGAGACCCAGTACTTC,CSARGTSGGLQETQYF,TRBD2,TRBJ2-5,-,16,TRBV20-1
TGTGCCAGCAGGAATGTTGGCTCTGGGGCCAACGTCCTGACTTTC,CASRNVGSGANVLTF,-,TRBJ2-6,-,15,TRBV11-2
TGCAGTGCTAGAGGTGTATCGGGGAGAGAGACCCAGTACTTC,CSARGVSGRETQYF,-,TRBJ2-5,-,14,TRBV20-1
TGCAGTGCTAGAGATCGGGGGAACACCGGGGAGCTGTTTTTT,CSARDRGNTGELFF,-,TRBJ2-2,few,14,TRBV20-1
TGCAGTGCTAGCATTCCGGGGAAGGATACGCAGTATTTT,CSASIPGKDTQYF,-,TRBJ2-3,-,13,TRBV20-1
TGTGCCAGCAGCCTTAAAGGGCTTTCGCAAGAGACCCAGTACTTC,CASSLKGLSQETQYF,-,TRBJ2-5,-,15,TRBV7-2
TGTGCCAGCAGCTTACGCTTGTACACTGAAGCTTTCTTT,CASSLRLYTEAFF,-,TRBJ1-1,few,13,TRBV7-8
TGTGCCACCAGCAGAGAAGATACCCTGAATCTACAGTTCTTC,CATSREDTLNLQFF,-,TRBJ2-1,many,14,TRBV15
TGTGCCAGCAGTCAAGGACTAGCTGATGAGACCCAGTACTTC,CASSQGLADETQYF,TRBD2,TRBJ2-5,-,14,TRBV6-1
TGCAGTGTTCGGGACAACGTCCGTAACTATGGCTACACCTTC,CSVRDNVRNYGYTF,-,TRBJ1-2,many,14,TRBV20-1
TGTGCCAGCACCGAGTACAATGAGCAGTTCTTC,CASTEYNEQFF,-,TRBJ2-1,few,11,TRBV2
TGCAGTGCTCACAGGGGGAGTGAGCAGTTCTTC,CSAHRGSEQFF,TRBD1,TRBJ2-1,-,11,TRBV20-1
TGTGCCAGCAGCAACCGGGGGGTGTCAGGAGGTGAAAAACTGTTTTTT,CASSNRGVSGGEKLFF,-,TRBJ1-4,-,16,TRBV5-5
TGCAGCGTAGGACTATTCTTGGGGACCCAGTACTTC,CSVGLFLGTQYF,-,TRBJ2-5,-,12,TRBV29-1
TGCAGTGCTAGAGAATACAGGGCCTCTGGCTACACCTTC,CSAREYRASGYTF,-,TRBJ1-2,-,13,TRBV20-1
-,CSVARGSNTEALF,-,TRBJ1-1,-,13,TRBV29-1
TGCAGCGTCCGGGACAGGGGGCGAATATCTGTAGTGGGAGAGACCCAGTACTTC,CSVRDRGRISVVGETQYF,TRBD1,TRBJ2-5,-,18,TRBV29-1
TGTGCCAGCAGCGTACAAAGTCGGGGCTACACCTTC,CASSVQSRGYTF,-,TRBJ1-2,-,12,TRBV9
TGCGCCAGCAGCTTGGCTGGGGGGACGCTCACCAAACTTACCGGCTACACCTTC,CASSLAGGTLTKLTGYTF,-,TRBJ1-2,few,18,TRBV5-1
TGCAGTGCTAGAGATCAGGCAGGGAAAGGGGGCTATGGCTACACCTTC,CSARDQAGKGGYGYTF,-,TRBJ1-2,few,16,TRBV20-1
TGTGCCAGTAGTATTCAGGACGGATATGAAGCTTTCTTT,CASSIQDGYEAFF,-,TRBJ1-1,-,13,TRBV19
TGTGCCAGCAGATTTTCCGGGACAGCTGGGGCCAACGTCCTGACTTTC,CASRFSGTAGANVLTF,TRBD1,TRBJ2-6,few,16,TRBV6-1
TGCAGTGCGAAGGCTAGTTCGTCCAAGGAGACCCAGTACTTC,CSAKASSSKETQYF,-,TRBJ2-5,few,14,TRBV20-1
TGTGCCAGCAGCTTATTAACCACCGAAAAAGACAGGCTCAACACCGGGGAGCTGTTTTTT,CASSLLTTEKDRLNTGELFF,-,TRBJ2-2,few,20,TRBV11-1
TGTGCCAGCAGTGAAGAGGGCAGGGGGACTGAAGCTTTCTTT,CASSEEGRGTEAFF,TRBD1,TRBJ1-1,-,14,TRBV2
TGTGCCAGCAAATGGCGCTATGGCTACACCTTC,CASKWRYGYTF,-,TRBJ1-2,-,11,TRBV25-1
TGTGCCAGCAGCTCCGGGACTAAGACAGATACGCAGTATTTT,CASSSGTKTDTQYF,TRBD2,TRBJ2-3,few,14,TRBV4-2
TGCGCCAGCAGCTTGGGGGTCGGGGCCACCTCCTACGAGCAGTACTTC,CASSLGVGATSYEQYF,-,TRBJ2-7,few,16,TRBV5-1
TGTGCCAGCAGTCCCCGCCAAAGCTCCTACAATGAGCAGTTCTTC,CASSPRQSSYNEQFF,-,TRBJ2-1,-,15,TRBV2
TGTGCCAGCAGCCAGAGGGCGGGGGACACAGATACGCAGTATTTT,CASSQRAGDTDTQYF,TRBD2,TRBJ2-3,-,15,TRBV7-3
TGTGCCAGCACCGGGAGCGGGGGGGCTTCAGATACGCAGTATTTT,CASTGSGGASDTQYF,TRBD2,TRBJ2-3,few,15,TRBV6-6
TGTGCCAGCAGCCAAGATTCACACGAGCAGTACTTC,CASSQDSHEQYF,-,TRBJ2-7,-,12,TRBV3-1
TGCGCCAGCGTCAGGACAGGGGAAGAGACCCAGTACTTC,CASVRTGEETQYF,TRBD1,TRBJ2-5,-,13,TRBV5-1